Detailed here is one TCR beta chain. Its specificity is unknown. The data were obtained in a study of PD-L1 blockade in urothelial cancer. Across the study: At 3 weeks after treatment start (second dose) and again at 6 weeks, blood was analyzed. The study recovered a median of approximately 150,000 T cells per blood sample.

Findings and limits, study-wide: Blood TCR clonality below the median before treatment was a predictor of better survival.

Method: immunoSEQ multiplex PCR; TCRdb's copy keeps in-frame clones and lacks some. The data hold approximately 50,000 clones, with 84% observed a single time. Time point here: pretreatment peripheral blood. The number of samples from each patient was between 1 and 8, taken pretreatment and on-treatment. CDR3 size: 15 residues. The ends were cut back, 1 base at V and 2 bases at J, with 8 bases in the middle. Germline CDR1 is SEHNR and CDR2 is FQNEAQ (reference sequence). The origin of this receptor is an older man with urothelial cancer. The specimen was PBMCs, collected around atezolizumab (anti-PD-L1) treatment. The rearrangement uses TRBV7-9 and TRBJ1-4; TRBD1 is a possible D gene (6 bases). CDR3 loop: CASSLDRDTNEKLFF. CDR3 nucleotides: TGTGCCAGCAGCTTAGACAGGGACACTAATGAAAAACTGTTTTTT.